A selection of T cell receptor beta chains follows, all from one sample in a study of blood T cell repertoires in COVID-19. Profiling relied on immunoSEQ multiplex PCR, and the TCRdb table lists in-frame clones only, not all of them. The table shows 150,000 or so clones, with roughly 90% occurring only once. The source material was PBMCs or T cells enriched from blood (not recorded which). These receptors came from a woman between 25 and 40 years old with acute COVID-19. The CDR3 runs from the conserved cysteine through the conserved F or W. A D gene is named only where the DNA matches it firmly. The size field is filled for only some rows; it gives once, few, many or a size class.

d_gene	v_gene	len	abundance	j_gene	CDR3aa	CDR3nt
.	TRBV18	15	.	TRBJ1-5	CASSPQEYSNQPQHF	TGTGCCAGCTCACCACAGGAGTATAGCAATCAGCCCCAGCATTTT
TRBD1	TRBV29-1	13	.	TRBJ2-2	CSADRGGTGELFF	TGCAGCGCCGACAGGGGCGGCACCGGGGAGCTGTTTTTT
.	TRBV6-2/TRBV6-3	14	.	TRBJ2-5	CASSYPKLSETQYF	TGTGCCAGCAGTTACCCCAAGCTTTCGGAGACCCAGTACTTC
TRBD1	TRBV28	15	.	TRBJ2-4	CASSFTGTGGNIQYF	TGTGCCAGCAGTTTTACCGGGACAGGAGGAAACATTCAGTACTTC
TRBD1	TRBV24-1	16	.	TRBJ1-4	CATSDGRQGALEKLFF	TGTGCCACCAGTGATGGGCGACAGGGGGCTTTGGAAAAACTGTTTTTT
TRBD2	TRBV6-5	14	once	TRBJ2-5	CASSRLAGDRTQYF	TGTGCCAGCAGTCGACTAGCGGGAGATAGGACCCAGTACTTC
TRBD1	TRBV27	14	.	TRBJ2-2	CASSLTGYTGELFF	TGTGCCAGCAGTTTGACAGGGTACACCGGGGAGCTGTTTTTT
.	TRBV7-2	17	.	TRBJ1-1	CASSFTGSPNSNTEAFF	TGTGCCAGCAGCTTTACAGGGTCCCCTAATTCGAACACTGAAGCTTTCTTT
.	TRBV7-8	14	.	TRBJ2-7	CASSYTGQSYEQYF	TGTGCCAGCAGCTACACAGGGCAGAGCTACGAGCAGTACTTC
.	TRBV5-4	14	.	TRBJ2-7	CASSVGGSIYEQYF	TGTGCCAGCAGCGTCGGGGGTTCTATCTACGAGCAGTACTTC
TRBD2	TRBV18	14	.	TRBJ2-5	CASSPPSGKETQYF	TGTGCCAGCTCACCCCCTAGCGGAAAAGAGACCCAGTACTTC